This is a list of T cell receptor beta chains from one sample in a study of cytomegalovirus exposure and HLA in healthy donors. Using immunoSEQ multiplex PCR, the repertoire was profiled, and TCRdb retains in-frame clones only, with some absent. The data show tens of thousands of clones, and the top ten clones hold just over 15%. The sample comprised PBMCs. These receptors all come from a man aged 45-65 years in good health and CMV-seropositive. CDR3s include the opening cysteine and the closing phenylalanine or tryptophan. The order of the fields is V gene, D gene, J gene, CDR3 length, CDR3 protein, CDR3 DNA. A D gene is named only where the DNA matches it firmly.

TRBV4-1,TRBD2,TRBJ2-2,16,CASSLALADHTGELFF,TGCGCCAGCAGCCTAGCCCTAGCGGACCACACCGGGGAGCTGTTTTTT
TRBV13,TRBD1,TRBJ2-5,19,CASSLDGGTGLLPRETQYF,TGTGCCAGCAGCTTAGATGGTGGGACAGGGCTTCTTCCAAGAGAGACCCAGTACTTC
TRBV5-6,NA,TRBJ2-1,15,CASSLVGYSYNEQFF,TGTGCCAGCAGCTTGGTGGGCTATTCCTACAATGAGCAGTTCTTC
TRBV6-5,NA,TRBJ1-1,15,CASSSVGTGGTEAFF,TGTGCCAGCTCCAGCGTAGGTACCGGGGGCACTGAAGCTTTCTTT
TRBV9,NA,TRBJ1-4,14,CASSVGRTNEKLFF,TGTGCCAGCAGCGTAGGGAGGACTAATGAAAAACTGTTTTTT
TRBV6-5,NA,TRBJ1-1,16,CASSYSSDRANTEAFF,TGTGCCAGCAGTTACTCGTCGGACAGAGCGAACACTGAAGCTTTCTTT
TRBV9,TRBD2,TRBJ2-1,15,CASSPSGSGYNEQFF,TGTGCCAGCAGCCCTAGCGGGAGTGGGTACAATGAGCAGTTCTTC
TRBV11-3,TRBD2,TRBJ2-7,13,CASSTRTSGSPHF,TGTGCCAGCAGCACCCGGACTAGCGGGAGTCCTCACTTC
TRBV18,NA,TRBJ1-3,16,CASSPPHRVGGNTIYF,TGTGCCAGCTCACCACCCCACAGGGTGGGAGGAAACACCATATATTTT
TRBV7-2,TRBD2,TRBJ2-1,15,CASSPGLAGWDEQFF,TGTGCCAGCAGTCCGGGACTAGCGGGATGGGATGAGCAGTTCTTC
TRBV2,NA,TRBJ1-1,15,CASTAGSAMNTEAFF,TGTGCCAGCACCGCGGGGTCTGCCATGAACACTGAAGCTTTCTTT
TRBV6-5,TRBD1,TRBJ1-2,14,CASSSDRVRYGYTF,TGTGCCAGCAGTTCCGACAGGGTTCGGTATGGCTACACCTTC
TRBV10-3,TRBD2,TRBJ2-5,13,CAISPGLQETQYF,TGTGCCATCAGCCCGGGACTACAAGAGACCCAGTACTTC
TRBV2,TRBD2,TRBJ2-7,14,CASSGTSGSYEQYF,TGTGCCAGCAGTGGGACTAGCGGGAGCTACGAGCAGTACTTC
TRBV2,TRBD2,TRBJ2-7,15,CASRFGLAGGPEQYF,TGTGCCAGCAGATTCGGGCTAGCGGGAGGGCCCGAGCAGTACTTC
TRBV7-9,TRBD1,TRBJ2-1,15,CASSLQQGARDEQFF,TGTGCCAGCAGCTTACAACAGGGGGCGCGGGATGAGCAGTTCTTC
TRBV30,NA,TRBJ1-5,16,CAWSVVGALDPRPQHF,TGTGCCTGGAGTGTCGTGGGAGCCCTGGACCCAAGGCCCCAGCATTTT
TRBV29-1,NA,TRBJ2-5,14,CSVEGGVGLETQYF,TGCAGCGTTGAAGGGGGAGTCGGGTTGGAGACCCAGTACTTC
TRBV5-4,NA,TRBJ2-7,14,CASSLGGARGEQYF,TGTGCCAGCAGCCTAGGGGGAGCCAGGGGCGAGCAGTACTTC
TRBV7-9,NA,TRBJ2-7,12,CASSLGAYEQYF,TGTGCCAGCAGCTTAGGCGCCTACGAGCAGTACTTC
TRBV6-5,TRBD1,TRBJ1-2,14,CASSYQGADYGYTF,TGTGCCAGCAGTTACCAGGGGGCTGACTATGGCTACACCTTC
TRBV9,TRBD1,TRBJ2-5,14,CASSVDGTGSPQYF,TGTGCCAGCAGCGTAGATGGGACAGGGTCTCCCCAGTACTTC
TRBV6-5,TRBD1,TRBJ1-1,13,CASSGPGGVFAFF,TGTGCCAGCAGCGGGCCAGGGGGTGTGTTTGCTTTCTTT
TRBV6-1,NA,TRBJ2-1,14,CASSQGLGLGEQFF,TGTGCCAGCAGTCAGGGACTGGGGCTTGGTGAGCAGTTCTTC
TRBV7-2,TRBD2,TRBJ2-3,14,CAGRLAGGPDTQYF,TGTGCCGGCCGACTAGCGGGAGGGCCAGATACGCAGTATTTT
TRBV5-1,TRBD2,TRBJ2-7,15,CASSLGPLSSGEQYF,TGCGCCAGCAGCTTGGGACCCCTTTCTAGCGGCGAGCAGTACTTC
TRBV30,NA,TRBJ1-4,14,CAWSVIGVYEKLFF,TGTGCCTGGAGTGTTATCGGGGTTTATGAAAAACTGTTTTTT
TRBV10-3,TRBD2,TRBJ2-2,15,CAIRGLVGNTGELFF,TGTGCCATCAGAGGACTAGTAGGGAACACCGGGGAGCTGTTTTTT
TRBV28,NA,TRBJ1-2,12,CASKETNYGYTF,TGTGCCAGCAAAGAGACAAACTATGGCTACACCTTC
TRBV10-3,TRBD1,TRBJ2-7,14,CATSPGQGAYEQYF,TGTGCCACCTCCCCGGGACAGGGGGCCTACGAGCAGTACTTC
TRBV6-5,TRBD1,TRBJ2-2,15,CASSFRDRGFGELFF,TGTGCCAGCAGTTTCCGGGACAGGGGCTTCGGGGAGCTGTTTTTT
TRBV5-4,NA,TRBJ1-5,14,CASSLGPGQGPQHF,TGTGCCAGCAGCTTGGGTCCAGGCCAAGGGCCCCAGCATTTT
TRBV4-3,NA,TRBJ1-3,17,CASSQAAGSSSGNTIYF,TGCGCCAGCAGCCAAGCTGCAGGCAGCAGCTCTGGAAACACCATATATTTT
TRBV7-2,TRBD1,TRBJ1-2,14,CASSFLQGRDGYTF,TGTGCCAGCAGCTTTCTACAGGGGCGCGATGGCTACACCTTC
TRBV5-1,TRBD2,TRBJ2-1,15,CASSLALAGVNEQFF,TGCGCCAGCAGCTTGGCACTAGCGGGAGTCAATGAGCAGTTCTTC
TRBV2,NA,TRBJ1-5,15,CASSEVFSSNQPQHF,TGTGCCAGCAGTGAAGTTTTCTCTAGCAATCAGCCCCAGCATTTT
TRBV7-6,TRBD1,TRBJ2-2,17,CASSDPEEGADAGELFF,TGTGCCAGCAGCGACCCCGAAGAGGGGGCAGATGCCGGGGAGCTGTTTTTT
TRBV7-9,NA,TRBJ1-2,14,CASSAGQTDYGYTF,TGTGCCAGCAGCGCTGGACAGACCGATTATGGCTACACCTTC
TRBV19,NA,TRBJ1-2,15,CASSLTREGNYGYTF,TGTGCCAGTAGCCTCACACGGGAGGGGAACTATGGCTACACCTTC
TRBV6-1,TRBD2,TRBJ2-7,14,CASSGGGISYEQYF,TGTGCCAGCAGTGGGGGAGGGATCTCCTACGAGCAGTACTTC
TRBV6-5,TRBD1,TRBJ2-1,16,CASSSVLSTGNNEQFF,TGTGCCAGCAGTTCGGTTTTGTCGACAGGGAACAATGAGCAGTTCTTC
TRBV6-5,TRBD2,TRBJ2-2,16,CASSYGTSGKTGELFF,TGTGCCAGCAGTTACGGAACTAGCGGGAAAACCGGGGAGCTGTTTTTT
TRBV30,TRBD1,TRBJ1-3,14,CAWGQGVSGNTIYF,TGTGCCTGGGGTCAGGGGGTTTCGGGAAACACCATATATTTT
TRBV4-1,NA,TRBJ1-1,15,CASSPLDTSGAEAFF,TGCGCCAGCAGCCCGCTGGACACTTCCGGCGCTGAAGCTTTCTTT
TRBV5-1,NA,TRBJ1-1,14,CASSLRHKNTEAFF,TGCGCCAGCAGCTTGCGACATAAGAACACTGAAGCTTTCTTT
TRBV6-5,NA,TRBJ2-2,14,CASSWTLNTGELFF,TGTGCCAGCAGCTGGACACTGAACACCGGGGAGCTGTTTTTT
TRBV4-2,NA,TRBJ2-3,12,CASSQAADTQYF,TGTGCCAGCAGCCAAGCAGCGGATACGCAGTATTTT
TRBV27,TRBD2,TRBJ2-1,16,CASSGKTSSSGQWQFF,TGTGCCAGCAGTGGGAAGACTAGCTCCTCCGGGCAGTGGCAGTTCTTC
TRBV18,NA,TRBJ1-3,18,CASSPPVWLRGSGNTIYF,TGTGCCAGCTCACCACCGGTTTGGCTCAGAGGTTCTGGAAACACCATATATTTT
TRBV18,NA,TRBJ1-1,15,CASSQRDGHDTEAFF,TGTGCCAGCTCACAGCGGGACGGCCACGACACTGAAGCTTTCTTT
TRBV4-1,TRBD1,TRBJ2-2,16,CASSLLDRGYTGELFF,TGCGCCAGCAGCCTCCTGGACAGGGGATACACCGGGGAGCTGTTTTTT
TRBV29-1,TRBD2,TRBJ2-7,15,CSVEDRVSGGYEQYF,TGCAGCGTTGAAGATCGGGTTAGCGGGGGGTACGAGCAGTACTTC
TRBV19,TRBD1,TRBJ1-2,16,CASSIAWDSADYGYTF,TGTGCCAGTAGTATAGCGTGGGACAGCGCTGACTATGGCTACACCTTC
TRBV7-2,TRBD2,TRBJ2-3,13,CASSTRGGDTQYF,TGTGCCAGCAGCACCCGGGGGGGAGATACGCAGTATTTT
TRBV7-8,NA,TRBJ1-2,14,CASSLRGSNYGYTF,TGTGCCAGCAGCTTAAGGGGCAGTAACTATGGCTACACCTTC
TRBV9,NA,TRBJ2-7,15,CASSVDPAPYYEQYF,TGTGCCAGCAGCGTAGACCCCGCCCCCTACTACGAGCAGTACTTC
TRBV10-2,TRBD2,TRBJ2-1,16,CASSVRREGLRNEQFF,TGCGCCAGCAGTGTTCGGCGGGAGGGCCTCAGGAATGAGCAGTTCTTC
TRBV2,NA,TRBJ1-1,13,CATSYRVDTEAFF,TGTGCCACTTCATACAGGGTGGACACTGAAGCTTTCTTT
TRBV30,NA,TRBJ2-7,13,CAWSVGLSYEQYF,TGTGCCTGGAGTGTCGGACTCTCCTACGAGCAGTACTTC